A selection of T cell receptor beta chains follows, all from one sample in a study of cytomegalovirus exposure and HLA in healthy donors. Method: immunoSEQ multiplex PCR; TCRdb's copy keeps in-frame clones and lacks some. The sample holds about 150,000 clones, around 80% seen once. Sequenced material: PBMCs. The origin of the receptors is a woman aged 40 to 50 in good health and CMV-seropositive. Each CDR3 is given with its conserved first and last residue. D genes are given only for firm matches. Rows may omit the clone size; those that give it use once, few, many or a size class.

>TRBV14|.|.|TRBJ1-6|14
CASSLRTDNSPLHF
TGTGCCAGCAGCCTTAGGACAGATAATTCACCCCTCCACTTT
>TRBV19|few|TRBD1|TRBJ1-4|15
CASSVDRATNEKLFF
TGTGCCAGTAGTGTGGACAGGGCAACTAATGAAAAACTGTTTTTT
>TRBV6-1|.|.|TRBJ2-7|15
CASSETGSGNYEQYF
TGTGCCAGCAGTGAAACAGGGTCCGGAAACTACGAGCAGTACTTC
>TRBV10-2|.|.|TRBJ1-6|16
CASSEIGVGGNSPLHF
TGCGCCAGCAGTGAGATTGGGGTAGGGGGAAATTCACCCCTCCACTTT
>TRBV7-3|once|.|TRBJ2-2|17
CASSLMPGTLNTGELFF
TGTGCCAGCAGCTTGATGCCCGGGACTCTAAACACCGGGGAGCTGTTTTTT
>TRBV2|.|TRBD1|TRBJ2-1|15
CASSGDRGSYNEQFF
TGTGCCAGCAGTGGGGACAGGGGCTCCTACAATGAGCAGTTCTTC
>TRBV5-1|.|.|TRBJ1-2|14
CASSLETANYGYTF
TGCGCCAGCAGCTTGGAGACAGCTAACTATGGCTACACCTTC
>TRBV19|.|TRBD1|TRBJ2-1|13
CASSPGGWYEQFF
TGTGCCAGTAGCCCAGGGGGCTGGTATGAGCAGTTCTTC
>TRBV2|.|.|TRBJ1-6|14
CASGSTEGDSPLHF
TGTGCCAGCGGAAGCACTGAGGGGGATTCACCCCTCCACTTT
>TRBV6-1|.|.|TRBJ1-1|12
CASSPQGFIAFF
TGTGCCAGCAGTCCACAGGGTTTTATAGCTTTCTTT
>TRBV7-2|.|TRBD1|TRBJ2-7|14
CASSPKTGAYEQYF
TGTGCCAGCAGCCCGAAGACAGGGGCCTACGAGCAGTACTTC
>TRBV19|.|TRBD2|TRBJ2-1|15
CASQASGSTYNEQFF
TGTGCCAGTCAGGCTAGCGGGTCTACTTACAATGAGCAGTTCTTC
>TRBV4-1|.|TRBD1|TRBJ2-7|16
CASSQDLGQGAGEQYF
TGCGCCAGCAGCCAAGATCTAGGCCAGGGGGCTGGCGAGCAGTACTTC
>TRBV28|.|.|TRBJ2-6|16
CASSQGDISGANGLTF
TGTGCCAGCAGTCAAGGGGACATCTCTGGGGCCAACGGCCTGACTTTC
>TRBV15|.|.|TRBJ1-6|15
CATSRTTGVSSPLHF
TGTGCCACCAGCAGAACGACAGGAGTAAGCTCACCCCTCCACTTT
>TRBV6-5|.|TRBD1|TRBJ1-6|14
CASRQQGRNSPLHF
TGTGCCAGCAGACAACAGGGGAGGAATTCACCCCTCCACTTT
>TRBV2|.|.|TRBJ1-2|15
CASSPGQRQGYGYTF
TGTGCCAGCAGCCCTGGACAGAGGCAAGGTTATGGCTACACCTTC
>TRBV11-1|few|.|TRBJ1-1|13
CASSPYLAGEAFF
TGTGCCAGCAGCCCATACTTAGCCGGTGAAGCTTTCTTT
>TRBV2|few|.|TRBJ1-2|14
CASRSTDNNYGYTF
TGTGCCAGCAGATCTACGGACAATAACTATGGCTACACCTTC
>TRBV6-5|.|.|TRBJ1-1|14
CASSPVPGNTEAFF
TGTGCCAGCAGTCCCGTCCCAGGGAACACTGAAGCTTTCTTT
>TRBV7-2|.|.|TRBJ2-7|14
CASRPAFGSYEQYF
TGTGCCAGCAGGCCAGCATTCGGGTCCTACGAGCAGTACTTC